These 4 T cell receptor beta chains originate from one sample sequenced in a study of T-cell reconstitution after alpha-beta-depleted transplantation in children. The TCRbeta library was prepared with unique molecular identifiers. TCRdb reanalysed the PCR reads using MiXCR and keeps one entry per CDR3 protein. This table has hundreds of thousands of distinct CDR3 sequences, 10% to 15% appearing once. Sequences were derived from PBMCs, mostly from graft donor cells, sampled 360 days after TCRalphabeta/CD19-depleted stem cell transplant. The receptors stem from a male patient under 18 who had a stem cell transplant for acute myeloid leukemia, so the T cells may come from the graft donor.

In its sample, this clonotype was seen a few times. V and J are TRBV10-3 and TRBJ2-7; D assignment may be TRBD1 or TRBD2 (5 bases each). Germline V gene lookup returns CDR1 ENHRY and CDR2 SYGVKD. Trimming left V 2 bases short and J 5 bases short, with 16 bases between. This CDR3 is built from 15 residues. The CDR3 sequence: CAISEPRDPADEQYF. The CDR3 DNA follows: TGTGCCATCAGTGAGCCCCGGGACCCGGCGGACGAGCAGTACTTC.

This clonotype has more than one count but fewer than ten. The chain carries TRBV4-2 and TRBJ2-1, with TRBD2 matching over 7 bases. Germline V gene lookup returns CDR1 LGHNA and CDR2 YNFKEQ. With 1 base clipped from V and 5 bases from J, the junction kept 2 bases outside the gene matches. The CDR3 loop spans 14 amino acids. CDR3 sequence (DNA): TGTGCCAGCAGCCAAGGCGGGAGAGACAATGAGCAGTTCTTC. Translation gives CASSQGGRDNEQFF.

This chain uses TRBV27 with TRBJ2-2; 13 nucleotides align to TRBD2. The CDR3 sequence is 16 residues long. J was trimmed by 8 bases and V by 6 bases; bases with no gene match: 9. Germline assignment: CDR1 MNHEY and CDR2 SMNVEV (reference sequence). CDR3 bases: TGTGCCAGCAGCCTTGGACTAGCGGGAGAACCAGGGGAGCTGTTTTTT. Translated: CASSLGLAGEPGELFF.

This clonotype was detected a few times. This rearrangement joins TRBV20-1 to TRBJ2-7; D gene uncertain. Per the germline V gene, CDR1 is DFQATT and CDR2 is SNEGSKA (reference sequence). The CDR3 runs to 14 residues. The V gene lost 2 bases and the J gene lost 3 bases, with 14 bases spanning the gap. The DNA of the CDR3 is TGCAGTGCTAGAAGTCTACCCTCTAACTACGAGCAGTACTTC. Protein product: CSARSLPSNYEQYF.